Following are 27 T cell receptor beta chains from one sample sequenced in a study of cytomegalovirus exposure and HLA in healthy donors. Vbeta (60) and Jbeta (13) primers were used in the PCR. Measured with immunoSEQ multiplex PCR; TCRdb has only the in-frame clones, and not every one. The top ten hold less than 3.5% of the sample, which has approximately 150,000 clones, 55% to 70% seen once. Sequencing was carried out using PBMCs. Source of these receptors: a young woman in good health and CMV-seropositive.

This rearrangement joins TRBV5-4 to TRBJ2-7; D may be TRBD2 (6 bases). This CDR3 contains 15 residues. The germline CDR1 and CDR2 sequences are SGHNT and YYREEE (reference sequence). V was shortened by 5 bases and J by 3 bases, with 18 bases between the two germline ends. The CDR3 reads CASSSGGTINYEQYF. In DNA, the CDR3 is TGTGCCAGCAGTTCAGGCGGGACGATCAACTACGAGCAGTACTTC.

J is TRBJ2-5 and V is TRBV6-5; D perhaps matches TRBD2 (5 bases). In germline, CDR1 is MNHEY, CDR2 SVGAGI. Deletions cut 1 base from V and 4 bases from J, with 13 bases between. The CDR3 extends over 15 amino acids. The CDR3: CASSYFSSTRETQYF. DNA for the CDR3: TGTGCCAGCAGTTACTTTTCTAGCACCCGAGAGACCCAGTACTTC.

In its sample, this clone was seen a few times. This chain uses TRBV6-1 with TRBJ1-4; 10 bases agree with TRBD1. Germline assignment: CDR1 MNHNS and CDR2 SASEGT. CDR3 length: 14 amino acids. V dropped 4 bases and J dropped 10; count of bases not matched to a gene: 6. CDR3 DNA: TGTGCCAGCAGTGGACAGGACAGGGGGGCAAAACTGTTTTTT. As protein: CASSGQDRGAKLFF.

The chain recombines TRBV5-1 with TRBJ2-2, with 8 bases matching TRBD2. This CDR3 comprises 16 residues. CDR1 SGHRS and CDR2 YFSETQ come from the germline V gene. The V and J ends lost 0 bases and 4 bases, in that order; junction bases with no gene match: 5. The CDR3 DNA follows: TGCGCCAGCAGCTTGGTTTTTCTAGCGGGCACCGGGGAGCTGTTTTTT. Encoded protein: CASSLVFLAGTGELFF.

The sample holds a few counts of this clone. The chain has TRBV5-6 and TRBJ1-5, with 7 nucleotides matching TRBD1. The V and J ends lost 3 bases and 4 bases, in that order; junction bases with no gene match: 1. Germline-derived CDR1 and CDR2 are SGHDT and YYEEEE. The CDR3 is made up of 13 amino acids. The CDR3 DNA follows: TGTGCCAGCAGCTCCAGGGGGAATCAGCCCCAGCATTTT. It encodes CASSSRGNQPQHF.

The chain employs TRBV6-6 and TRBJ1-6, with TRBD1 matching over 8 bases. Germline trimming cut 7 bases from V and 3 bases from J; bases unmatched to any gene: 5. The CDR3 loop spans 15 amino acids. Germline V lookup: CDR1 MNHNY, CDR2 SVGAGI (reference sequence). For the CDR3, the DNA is TGTGCCAGCACCTCCGACAGGGGCTATAATTCACCCCTCCACTTT. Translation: CASTSDRGYNSPLHF.

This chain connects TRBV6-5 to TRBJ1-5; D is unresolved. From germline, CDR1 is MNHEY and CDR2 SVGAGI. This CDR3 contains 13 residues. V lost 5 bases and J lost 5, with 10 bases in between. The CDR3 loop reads CASSRNYDQPQHF. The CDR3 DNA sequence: TGTGCCAGCAGTCGAAACTACGATCAGCCCCAGCATTTT.

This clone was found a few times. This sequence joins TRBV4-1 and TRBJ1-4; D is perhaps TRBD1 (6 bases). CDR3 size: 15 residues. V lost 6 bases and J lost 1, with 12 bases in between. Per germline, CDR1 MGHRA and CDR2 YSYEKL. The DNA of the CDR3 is TGCGCCAGCAGTCTTCTACAGGGAACTAATGAAAAACTGTTTTTT. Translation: CASSLLQGTNEKLFF.

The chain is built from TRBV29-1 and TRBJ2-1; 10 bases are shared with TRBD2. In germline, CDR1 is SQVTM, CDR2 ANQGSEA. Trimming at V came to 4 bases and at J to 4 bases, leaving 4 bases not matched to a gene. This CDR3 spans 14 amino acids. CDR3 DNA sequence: TGCAGCGTTGCTGGGGGACTAGCGTACAATGAGCAGTTCTTC. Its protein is CSVAGGLAYNEQFF.

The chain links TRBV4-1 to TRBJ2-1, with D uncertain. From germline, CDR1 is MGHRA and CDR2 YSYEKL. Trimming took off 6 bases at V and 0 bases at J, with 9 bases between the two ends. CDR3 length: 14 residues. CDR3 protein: CASRGASSYNEQFF. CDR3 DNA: TGCGCCAGCAGAGGAGCCAGCTCCTACAATGAGCAGTTCTTC.

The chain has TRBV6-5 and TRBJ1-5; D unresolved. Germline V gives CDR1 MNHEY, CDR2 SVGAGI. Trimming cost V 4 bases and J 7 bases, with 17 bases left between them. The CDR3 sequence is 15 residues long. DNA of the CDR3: TGTGCCAGCAGTTCCTCCGGGTCCTCGGGGCAGCCCCAGCATTTT. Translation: CASSSSGSSGQPQHF.

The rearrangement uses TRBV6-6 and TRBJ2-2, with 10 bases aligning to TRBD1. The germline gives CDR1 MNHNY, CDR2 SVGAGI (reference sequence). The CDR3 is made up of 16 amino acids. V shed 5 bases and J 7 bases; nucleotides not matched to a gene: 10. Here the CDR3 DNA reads TGTGCCAGCAGTCCGCGGACAGGGGGAGTCATCGGGGAGCTGTTTTTT. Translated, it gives CASSPRTGGVIGELFF.

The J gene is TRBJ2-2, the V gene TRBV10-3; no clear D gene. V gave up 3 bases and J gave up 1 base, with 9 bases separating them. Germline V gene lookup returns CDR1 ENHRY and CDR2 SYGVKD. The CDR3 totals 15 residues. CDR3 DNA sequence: TGTGCCATCAGTGATGTATCTTTGAACACCGGGGAGCTGTTTTTT. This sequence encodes CAISDVSLNTGELFF.

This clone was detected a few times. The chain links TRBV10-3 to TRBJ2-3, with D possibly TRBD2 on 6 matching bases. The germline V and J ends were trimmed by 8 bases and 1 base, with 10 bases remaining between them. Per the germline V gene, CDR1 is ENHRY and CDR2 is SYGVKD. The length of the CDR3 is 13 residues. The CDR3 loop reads CAISKRGTDTQYF. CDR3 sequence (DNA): TGTGCCATCTCGAAGCGGGGCACAGATACGCAGTATTTT.

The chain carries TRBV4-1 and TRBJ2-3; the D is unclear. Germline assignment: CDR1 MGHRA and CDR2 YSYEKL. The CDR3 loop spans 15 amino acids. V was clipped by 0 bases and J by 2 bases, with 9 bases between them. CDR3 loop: CASSQDGFPTDTQYF. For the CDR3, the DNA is TGCGCCAGCAGCCAAGACGGGTTCCCCACAGATACGCAGTATTTT.

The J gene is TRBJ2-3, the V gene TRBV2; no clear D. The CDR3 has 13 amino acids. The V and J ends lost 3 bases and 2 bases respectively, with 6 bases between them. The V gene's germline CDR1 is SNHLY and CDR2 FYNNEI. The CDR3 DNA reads TGTGCCAGCAGTGACAGTGTCACAGATACGCAGTATTTT. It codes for CASSDSVTDTQYF.

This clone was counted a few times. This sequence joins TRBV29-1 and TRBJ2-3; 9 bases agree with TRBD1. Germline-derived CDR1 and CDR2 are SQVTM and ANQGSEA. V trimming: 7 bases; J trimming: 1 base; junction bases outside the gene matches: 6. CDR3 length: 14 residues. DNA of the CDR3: TGCAGCGCTGACAGGGGGTTTGGCACAGATACGCAGTATTTT. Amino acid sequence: CSADRGFGTDTQYF.

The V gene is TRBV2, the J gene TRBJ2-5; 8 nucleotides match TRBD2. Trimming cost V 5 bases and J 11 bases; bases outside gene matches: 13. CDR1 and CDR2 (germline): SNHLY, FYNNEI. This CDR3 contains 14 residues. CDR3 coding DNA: TGTGCCAGCAGTCTAAATAGCGGGGCGTCCGGGCAGTACTTC. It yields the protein CASSLNSGASGQYF.

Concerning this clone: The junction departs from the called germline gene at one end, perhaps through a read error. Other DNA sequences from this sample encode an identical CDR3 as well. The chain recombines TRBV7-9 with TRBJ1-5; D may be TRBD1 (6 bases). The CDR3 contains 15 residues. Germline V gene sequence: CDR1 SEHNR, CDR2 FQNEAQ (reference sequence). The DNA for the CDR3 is TGTGCCAGCAGTTTAGCTGGGGGCAGCAATCAGCCCCAGCATTTT. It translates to CASSLAGGSNQPQHF.

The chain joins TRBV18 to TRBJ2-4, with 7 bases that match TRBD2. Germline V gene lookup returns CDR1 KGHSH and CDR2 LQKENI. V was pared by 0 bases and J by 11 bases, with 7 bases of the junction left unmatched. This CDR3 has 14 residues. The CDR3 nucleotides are TGTGCCAGCTCACCACCGACTAGCTCGACCGTTCAGTACTTC. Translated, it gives CASSPPTSSTVQYF.

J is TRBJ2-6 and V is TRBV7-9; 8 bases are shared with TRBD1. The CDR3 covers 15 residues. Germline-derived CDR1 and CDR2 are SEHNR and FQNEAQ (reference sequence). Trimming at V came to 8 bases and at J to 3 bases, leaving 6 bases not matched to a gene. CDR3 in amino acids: CASRPGGDGANVLTF. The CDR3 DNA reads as TGTGCCAGCCGCCCAGGGGGCGATGGGGCCAACGTCCTGACTTTC.

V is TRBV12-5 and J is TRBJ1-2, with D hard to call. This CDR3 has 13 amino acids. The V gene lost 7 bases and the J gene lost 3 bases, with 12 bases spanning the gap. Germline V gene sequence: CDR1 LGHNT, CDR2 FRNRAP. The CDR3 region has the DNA TGTGCTAGTGCCCAATCGGGGTACTATGGCTACACCTTC. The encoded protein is CASAQSGYYGYTF.

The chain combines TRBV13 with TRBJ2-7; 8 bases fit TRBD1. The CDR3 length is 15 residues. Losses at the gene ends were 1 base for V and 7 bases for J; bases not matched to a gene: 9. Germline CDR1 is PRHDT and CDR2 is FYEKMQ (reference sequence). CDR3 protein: CASSLVGDRLGEQYF. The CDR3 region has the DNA TGTGCCAGCAGCTTAGTAGGGGACAGGCTGGGAGAGCAGTACTTC.

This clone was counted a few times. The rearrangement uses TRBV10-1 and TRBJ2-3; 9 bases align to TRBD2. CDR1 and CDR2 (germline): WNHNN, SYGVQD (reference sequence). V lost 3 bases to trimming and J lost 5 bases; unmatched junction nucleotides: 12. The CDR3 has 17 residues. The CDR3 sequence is CASSDTRASGVQDTQYF. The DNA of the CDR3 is TGCGCCAGCAGTGATACCCGTGCTAGCGGGGTGCAAGATACGCAGTATTTT.

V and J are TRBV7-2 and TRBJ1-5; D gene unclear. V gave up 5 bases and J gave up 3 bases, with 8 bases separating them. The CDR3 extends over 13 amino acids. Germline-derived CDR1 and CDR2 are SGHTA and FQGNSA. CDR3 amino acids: CASSPEPNQPQHF. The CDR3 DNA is TGTGCCAGCAGCCCCGAGCCCAATCAGCCCCAGCATTTT.

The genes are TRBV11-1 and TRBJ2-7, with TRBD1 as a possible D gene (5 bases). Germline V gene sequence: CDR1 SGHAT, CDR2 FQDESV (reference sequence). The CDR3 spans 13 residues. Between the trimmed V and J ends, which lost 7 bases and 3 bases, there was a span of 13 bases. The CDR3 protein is CASKDNSGYEQYF. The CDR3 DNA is TGTGCCAGCAAGGACAATTCTGGCTACGAGCAGTACTTC.

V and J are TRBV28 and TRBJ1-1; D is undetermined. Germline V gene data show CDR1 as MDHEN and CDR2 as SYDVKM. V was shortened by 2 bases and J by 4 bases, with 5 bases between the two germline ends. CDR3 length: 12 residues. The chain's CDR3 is CASSLGRTEAFF. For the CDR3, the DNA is TGTGCCAGCAGTTTAGGGCGCACTGAAGCTTTCTTT.